These 12 T cell receptor beta chains came from one sample sequenced in a study of T cell responses to AZD1222 COVID-19 vaccine. Only in-frame clones appear in the TCRdb table, and some are missing; sequencing was by immunoSEQ multiplex PCR. The sample has about 150,000 clones; 85% to 95% are singletons. The input for sequencing was peripheral blood, taken on day 0 of AZD1222 vaccination. The receptors shown here come from an adult in good health.

The rearrangement joins TRBV5-1 to TRBJ1-6; TRBD1 might be the D (5 bases). Germline V gene data show CDR1 as SGHRS and CDR2 as YFSETQ. The CDR3 consists of 16 residues. Trimming took 0 bases from V and 6 from J, leaving 13 bases between them. This CDR3 reads CASSLVSRVGNSPLHF. In DNA, the CDR3 is TGCGCCAGCAGCTTGGTTTCCAGGGTCGGTAATTCACCCCTCCACTTT.

This chain joins TRBV30 and TRBJ1-6, with a tentative D call TRBD1 (5 bases). Looked up from germline, CDR1 is GTSNPN and CDR2 is SVGIG (reference sequence). CDR3 size: 16 residues. Deletions cut 1 base from V and 0 bases from J, with 10 bases between. CDR3 coding DNA: TGTGCCTGGAGTGGGGGCGAAAGCTCCTATAATTCACCCCTCCACTTT. Amino acids: CAWSGGESSYNSPLHF.

This clone is medium-sized (0.01 to 0.1%) within its sample. The chain employs TRBV3-1 (or the pseudogene TRBV3-2) and TRBJ2-7; 7 bases fit TRBD1. Germline CDR1 is LGHDT and CDR2 is YNNKEL (reference sequence). The CDR3 is 14 residues long. The trim removed 2 bases at V and 6 bases at J, leaving 7 bases unmatched. This CDR3 reads CASSQLTGAGEQYF. In DNA, the CDR3 is TGTGCCAGCAGCCAATTAACAGGGGCGGGCGAGCAGTACTTC.

This sequence joins TRBV7-8 and TRBJ2-5; D tentatively reads TRBD1 or TRBD2 (5 bases each). Trimming removed 1 base from V and 1 base from J, with 7 bases in between. The CDR3 is made up of 14 amino acids. Germline V lookup: CDR1 SGHVS, CDR2 FQNEAQ. The CDR3 DNA reads TGTGCCAGCAGCTTAGGAGGGGCCCAAGAGACCCAGTACTTC. It translates to CASSLGGAQETQYF.

On this clone: Other DNA sequences in this sample translate to the same CDR3. The V gene is TRBV7-2, the J gene TRBJ1-3, with D unclear. The CDR3 consists of 14 residues. Trimming stripped 1 base from V and 0 bases from J, with 4 bases between. Germline lookup yields CDR1 SGHTA and CDR2 FQGNSA. Here the CDR3 DNA reads TGTGCCAGCAGCTTAGGGAGCTCTGGAAACACCATATATTTT. This codes for CASSLGSSGNTIYF.

The rearrangement joins TRBV12-3 or TRBV12-4 to TRBJ1-1; D unresolved. V dropped 1 base and J dropped 7 bases, with 7 bases sitting between them. There are 12 residues in the CDR3. The CDR3 spells CASSLGQLEAFF. Written as DNA, the CDR3 is TGTGCCAGCAGTTTAGGGCAGCTTGAAGCTTTCTTT.

The chain combines TRBV10-2 with TRBJ2-1; 11 bases map to TRBD2. J was trimmed by 8 bases and V by 3 bases; bases with no gene match: 6. Germline V gene data show CDR1 as WSHSY and CDR2 as SAAADI. This CDR3 is 15 amino acids long. The CDR3 bases are TGCGCCAGCAGTGATGCGACTAGCGGGGCATATGAGCAGTTCTTC. Its protein is CASSDATSGAYEQFF.

This clone is a singleton in its sample. The chain recombines TRBV2 with TRBJ2-5; D remains unclear. The CDR3 is 12 amino acids. In germline, CDR1 is SNHLY, CDR2 FYNNEI. V dropped 5 bases and J dropped 5 bases, with 9 bases sitting between them. DNA for the CDR3: TGTGCCAGCAGTCGGCCTCCGGAGACCCAGTACTTC. Protein sequence: CASSRPPETQYF.

The chain combines TRBV7-9 with TRBJ2-7; 7 bases are a match to TRBD2. CDR3 size: 16 residues. Germline-derived CDR1 and CDR2 are SEHNR and FQNEAQ (reference sequence). The V gene end was trimmed by 2 bases and the J gene end by 3 bases; junction bases not matched to a gene: 10. In nucleotides, the CDR3 is TGTGCCAGCAGCTTATTTCGCGGGAGAAGGGTCTACGAGCAGTACTTC. It translates to CASSLFRGRRVYEQYF.

V usage is TRBV5-5 and J usage is TRBJ1-2; D is uncertain. The germline gives CDR1 SGHKS, CDR2 YYEKEE (reference sequence). The V and J ends lost 0 bases and 4 bases respectively, with 7 bases between them. The CDR3 has 13 amino acids. CDR3 loop: CASSLVQFYGYTF. CDR3 nucleotide sequence: TGTGCCAGCAGCTTGGTGCAGTTCTATGGCTACACCTTC.

V and J are TRBV12-3 or TRBV12-4 and TRBJ2-3; no firm D call. The CDR3 extends over 12 amino acids. Between the trimmed V and J ends, which lost 5 bases and 6 bases, there was a span of 9 bases. The CDR3: CASSPYRDTQYF. The CDR3 DNA is TGTGCCAGCAGTCCATATAGGGATACGCAGTATTTT.

The chain recombines TRBV24-1 with TRBJ2-5; D unclear. Deletions cut 1 base from V and 2 bases from J, with 7 bases between. The CDR3 covers 14 residues. In germline, CDR1 is KGHDR, CDR2 SFDVKD. The CDR3 DNA reads TGTGCCACCAGTGATTTCACAGAGCAAGAGACCCAGTACTTC. Translating gives CATSDFTEQETQYF.